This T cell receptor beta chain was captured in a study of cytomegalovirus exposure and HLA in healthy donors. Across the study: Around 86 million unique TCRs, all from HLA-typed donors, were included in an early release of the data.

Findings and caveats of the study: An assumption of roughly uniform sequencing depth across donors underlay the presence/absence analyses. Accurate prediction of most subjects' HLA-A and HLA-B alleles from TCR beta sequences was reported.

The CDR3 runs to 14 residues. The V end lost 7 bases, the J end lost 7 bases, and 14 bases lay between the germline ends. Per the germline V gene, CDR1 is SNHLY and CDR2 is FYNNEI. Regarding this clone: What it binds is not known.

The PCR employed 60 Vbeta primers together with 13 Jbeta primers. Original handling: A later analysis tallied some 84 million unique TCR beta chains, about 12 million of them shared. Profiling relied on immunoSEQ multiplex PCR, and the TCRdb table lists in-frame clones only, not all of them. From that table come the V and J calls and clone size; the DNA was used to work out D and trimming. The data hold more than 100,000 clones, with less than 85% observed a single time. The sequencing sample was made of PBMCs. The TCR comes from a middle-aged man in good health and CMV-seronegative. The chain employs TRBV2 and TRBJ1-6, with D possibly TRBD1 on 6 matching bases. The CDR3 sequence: CASTYRVYNSPLHF. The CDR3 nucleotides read TGTGCCAGCACCTACAGGGTTTACAATTCACCCCTCCACTTT. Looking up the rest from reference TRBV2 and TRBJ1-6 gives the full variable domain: EPEVTQTPSHQVTQMGQEVILRCVPISNHLYFYWYRQILGQKVEFLVSFYNNEISEKSEIFDDQFSVERPDGSNFTLKIRSTKLEDSAMYFCASTYRVYNSPLHFGNGTRLTVT.